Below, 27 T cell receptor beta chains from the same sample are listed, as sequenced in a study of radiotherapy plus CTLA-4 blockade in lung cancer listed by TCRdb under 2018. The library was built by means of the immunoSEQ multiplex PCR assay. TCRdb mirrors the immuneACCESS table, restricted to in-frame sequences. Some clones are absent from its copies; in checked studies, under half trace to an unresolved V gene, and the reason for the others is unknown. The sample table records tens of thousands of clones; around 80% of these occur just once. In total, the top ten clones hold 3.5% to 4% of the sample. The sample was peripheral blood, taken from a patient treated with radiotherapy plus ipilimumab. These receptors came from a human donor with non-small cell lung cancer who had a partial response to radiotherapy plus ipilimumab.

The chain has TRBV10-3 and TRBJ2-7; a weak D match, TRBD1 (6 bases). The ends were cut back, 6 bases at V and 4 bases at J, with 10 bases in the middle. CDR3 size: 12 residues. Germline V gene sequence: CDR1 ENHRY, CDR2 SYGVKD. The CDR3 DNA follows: TGTGCCATCAGGGACAGTTTATACGAGCAGTACTTC. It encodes CAIRDSLYEQYF.

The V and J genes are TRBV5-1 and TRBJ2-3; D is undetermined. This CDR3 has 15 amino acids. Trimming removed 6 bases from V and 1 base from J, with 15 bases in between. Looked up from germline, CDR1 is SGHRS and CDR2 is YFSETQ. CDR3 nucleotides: TGCGCCAGCACGCAAGGCTCTGCGGGCACAGATACGCAGTATTTT. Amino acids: CASTQGSAGTDTQYF. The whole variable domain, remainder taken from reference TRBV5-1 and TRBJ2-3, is KAGVTQTPRYLIKTRGQQVTLSCSPISGHRSVSWYQQTPGQGLQFLFEYFSETQRNKGNFPGRFSGRQFSNSRSEMNVSTLELGDSALYLCASTQGSAGTDTQYFGPGTRLTVL.

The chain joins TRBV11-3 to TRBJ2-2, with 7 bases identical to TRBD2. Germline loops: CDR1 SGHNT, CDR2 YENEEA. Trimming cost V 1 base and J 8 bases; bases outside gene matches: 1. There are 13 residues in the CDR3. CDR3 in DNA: TGTGCCAGCAGCTTAGCCGGGAGGGGGGAGCTGTTTTTT. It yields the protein CASSLAGRGELFF.

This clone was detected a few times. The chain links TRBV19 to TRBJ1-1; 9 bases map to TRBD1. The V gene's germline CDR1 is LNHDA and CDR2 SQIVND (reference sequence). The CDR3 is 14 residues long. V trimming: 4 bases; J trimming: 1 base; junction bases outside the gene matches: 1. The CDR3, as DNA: TGTGCCAGTAGTACACAGGGGGCGAACACTGAAGCTTTCTTT. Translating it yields CASSTQGANTEAFF.

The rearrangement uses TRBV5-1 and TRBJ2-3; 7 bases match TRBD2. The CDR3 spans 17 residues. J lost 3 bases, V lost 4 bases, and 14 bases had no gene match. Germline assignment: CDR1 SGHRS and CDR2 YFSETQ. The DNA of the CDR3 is TGCGCCAGCAGCCCACGTGTTGGCGGGGGAATTACAGATACGCAGTATTTT. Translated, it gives CASSPRVGGGITDTQYF.

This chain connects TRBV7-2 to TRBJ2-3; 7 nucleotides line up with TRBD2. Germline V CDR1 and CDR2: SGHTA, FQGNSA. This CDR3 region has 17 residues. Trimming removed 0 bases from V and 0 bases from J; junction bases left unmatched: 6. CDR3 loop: CASSLASSGGSTDTQYF. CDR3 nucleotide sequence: TGTGCCAGCAGCTTAGCCTCTTCGGGGGGTAGCACAGATACGCAGTATTTT.

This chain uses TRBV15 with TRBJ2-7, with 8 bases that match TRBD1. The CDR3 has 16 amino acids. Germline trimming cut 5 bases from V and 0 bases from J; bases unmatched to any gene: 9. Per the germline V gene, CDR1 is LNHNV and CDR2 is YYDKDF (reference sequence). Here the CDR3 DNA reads TGTGCCACCAGCGGGGGGACAGGCAAGAGCTCCTACGAGCAGTACTTC. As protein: CATSGGTGKSSYEQYF.

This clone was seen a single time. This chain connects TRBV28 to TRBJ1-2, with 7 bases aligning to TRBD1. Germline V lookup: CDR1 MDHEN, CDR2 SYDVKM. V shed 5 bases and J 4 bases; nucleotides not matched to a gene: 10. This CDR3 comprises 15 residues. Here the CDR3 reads CASSPGGRGTYGYTF. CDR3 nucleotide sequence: TGTGCCAGCAGTCCTGGTGGCAGGGGGACCTATGGCTACACCTTC.

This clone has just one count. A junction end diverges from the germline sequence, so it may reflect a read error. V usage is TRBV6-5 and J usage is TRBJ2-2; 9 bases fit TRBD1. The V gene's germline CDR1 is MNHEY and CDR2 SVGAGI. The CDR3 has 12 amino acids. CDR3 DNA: TGTGCCAGCACCCCACGACAGGGGGTGCTGTTTTTT. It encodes CASTPRQGVLFF.

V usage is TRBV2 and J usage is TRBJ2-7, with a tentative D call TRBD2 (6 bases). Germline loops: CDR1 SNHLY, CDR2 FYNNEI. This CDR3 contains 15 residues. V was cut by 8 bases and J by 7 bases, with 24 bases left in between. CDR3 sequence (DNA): TGTGCCAGCGGCGGCGGACCGGAAGGGACTGTGGAGCAGTACTTC. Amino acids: CASGGGPEGTVEQYF.

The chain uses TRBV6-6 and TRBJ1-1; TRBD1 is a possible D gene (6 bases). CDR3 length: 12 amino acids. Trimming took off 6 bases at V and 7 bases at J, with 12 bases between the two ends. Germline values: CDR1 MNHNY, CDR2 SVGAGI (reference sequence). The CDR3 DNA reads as TGTGCCAGCAGATCCGGGACACTTGAAGCTTTCTTT. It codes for CASRSGTLEAFF.

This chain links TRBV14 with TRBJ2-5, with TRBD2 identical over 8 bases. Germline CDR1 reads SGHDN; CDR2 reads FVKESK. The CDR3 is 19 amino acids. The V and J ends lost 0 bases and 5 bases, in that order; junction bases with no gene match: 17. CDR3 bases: TGTGCCAGCAGCCAAGATGGGGGCCTATTACGGGGGGGCTTGGAGACCCAGTACTTC. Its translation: CASSQDGGLLRGGLETQYF.

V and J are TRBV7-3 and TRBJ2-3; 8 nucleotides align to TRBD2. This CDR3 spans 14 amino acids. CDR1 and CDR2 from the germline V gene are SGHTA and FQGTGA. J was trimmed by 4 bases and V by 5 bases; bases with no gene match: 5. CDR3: CASSRSGGADTQYF. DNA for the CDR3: TGTGCCAGCAGCCGGAGCGGGGGTGCAGATACGCAGTATTTT.

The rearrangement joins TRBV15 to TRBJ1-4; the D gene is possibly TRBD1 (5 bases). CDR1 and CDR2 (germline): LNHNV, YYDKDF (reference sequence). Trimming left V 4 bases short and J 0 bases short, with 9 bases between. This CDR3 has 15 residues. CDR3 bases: TGTGCCACCAGCAAAGGGGCTGCAACTAATGAAAAACTGTTTTTT. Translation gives CATSKGAATNEKLFF.

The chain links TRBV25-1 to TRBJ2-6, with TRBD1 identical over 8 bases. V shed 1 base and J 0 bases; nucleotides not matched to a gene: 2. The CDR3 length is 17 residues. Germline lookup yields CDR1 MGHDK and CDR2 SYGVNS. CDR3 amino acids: CASSESTGGSGANVLTF. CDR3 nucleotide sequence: TGTGCCAGCAGTGAATCTACAGGGGGCTCTGGGGCCAACGTCCTGACTTTC. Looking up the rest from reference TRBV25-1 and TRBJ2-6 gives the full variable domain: EADIYQTPRYLVIGTGKKITLECSQTMGHDKMYWYQQDPGMELHLIHYSYGVNSTEKGDLSSESTVSRIRTEHFPLTLESARPSHTSQYLCASSESTGGSGANVLTFGAGSRLTVL.

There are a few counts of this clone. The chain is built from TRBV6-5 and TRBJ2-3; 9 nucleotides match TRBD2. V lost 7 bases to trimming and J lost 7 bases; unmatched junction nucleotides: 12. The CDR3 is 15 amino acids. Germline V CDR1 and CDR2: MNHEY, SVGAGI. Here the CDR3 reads CASTPHGGGAYTQYF. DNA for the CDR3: TGTGCCAGCACCCCCCACGGCGGGGGGGCCTATACGCAGTATTTT.

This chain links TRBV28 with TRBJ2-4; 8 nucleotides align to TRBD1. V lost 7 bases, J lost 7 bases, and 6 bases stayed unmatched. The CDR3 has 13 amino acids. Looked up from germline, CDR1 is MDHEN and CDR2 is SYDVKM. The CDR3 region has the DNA TGTGCCAGCATGGACAGGGCCGGGAACATTCAGTACTTC. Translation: CASMDRAGNIQYF.

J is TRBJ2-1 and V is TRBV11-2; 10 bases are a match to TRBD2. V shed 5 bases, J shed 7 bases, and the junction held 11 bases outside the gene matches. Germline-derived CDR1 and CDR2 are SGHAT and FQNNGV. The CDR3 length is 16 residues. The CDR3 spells CASSLKSSGGENEQFF. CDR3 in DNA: TGTGCCAGCAGCCTAAAGTCTAGCGGGGGTGAGAATGAGCAGTTCTTC.

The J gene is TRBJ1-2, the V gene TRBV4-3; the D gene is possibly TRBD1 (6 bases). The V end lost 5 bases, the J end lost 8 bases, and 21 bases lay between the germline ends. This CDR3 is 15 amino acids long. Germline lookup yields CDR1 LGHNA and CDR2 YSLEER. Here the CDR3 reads CASSSTGTVVDGYTF. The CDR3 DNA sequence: TGCGCCAGCAGCTCTACAGGGACGGTTGTTGACGGCTACACCTTC.

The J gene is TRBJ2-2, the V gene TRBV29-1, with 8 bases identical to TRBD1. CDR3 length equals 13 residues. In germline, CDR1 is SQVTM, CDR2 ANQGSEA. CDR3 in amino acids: CIGQGANTGELFF. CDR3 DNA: TGCATCGGACAGGGCGCGAACACCGGGGAGCTGTTTTTT.

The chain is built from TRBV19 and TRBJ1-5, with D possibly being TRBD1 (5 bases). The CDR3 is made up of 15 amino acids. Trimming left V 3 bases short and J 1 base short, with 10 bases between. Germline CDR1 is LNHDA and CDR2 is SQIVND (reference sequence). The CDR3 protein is CASSMGGHSNQPQHF. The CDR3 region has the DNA TGTGCCAGTAGTATGGGAGGACACAGCAATCAGCCCCAGCATTTT.

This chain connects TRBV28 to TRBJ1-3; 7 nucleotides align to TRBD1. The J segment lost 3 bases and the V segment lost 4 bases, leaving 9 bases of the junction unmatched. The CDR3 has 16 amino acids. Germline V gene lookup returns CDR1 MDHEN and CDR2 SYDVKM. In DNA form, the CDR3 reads TGTGCCAGCAGTTCATACGACAGGGCTGGTGGAAACACCATATATTTT. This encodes CASSSYDRAGGNTIYF.

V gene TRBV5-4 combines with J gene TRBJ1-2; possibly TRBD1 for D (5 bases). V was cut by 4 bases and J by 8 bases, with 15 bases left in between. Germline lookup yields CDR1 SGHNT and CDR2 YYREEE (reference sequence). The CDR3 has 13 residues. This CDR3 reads CASSPDSTGGYTF. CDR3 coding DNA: TGTGCCAGCAGCCCCGACAGTACTGGAGGCTACACCTTC.

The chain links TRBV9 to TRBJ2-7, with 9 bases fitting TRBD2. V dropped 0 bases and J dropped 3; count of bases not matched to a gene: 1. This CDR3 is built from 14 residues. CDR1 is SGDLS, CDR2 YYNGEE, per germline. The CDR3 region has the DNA TGTGCCAGCAGCGTAGGACTAGCGGACTACGAGCAGTACTTC. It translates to CASSVGLADYEQYF.

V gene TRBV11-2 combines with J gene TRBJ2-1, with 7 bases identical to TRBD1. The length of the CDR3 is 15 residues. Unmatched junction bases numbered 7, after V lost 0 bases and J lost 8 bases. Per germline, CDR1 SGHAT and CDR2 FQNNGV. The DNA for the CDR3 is TGTGCCAGCAGCTTAGACCAGGGGGATCGGTATGAGCAGTTCTTC. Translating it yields CASSLDQGDRYEQFF.

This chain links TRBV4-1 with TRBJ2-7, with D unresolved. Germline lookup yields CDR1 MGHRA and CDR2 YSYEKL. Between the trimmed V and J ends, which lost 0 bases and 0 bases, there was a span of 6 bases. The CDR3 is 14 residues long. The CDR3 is CASSQDMSSYEQYF. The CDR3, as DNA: TGCGCCAGCAGCCAAGACATGTCCTCCTACGAGCAGTACTTC.

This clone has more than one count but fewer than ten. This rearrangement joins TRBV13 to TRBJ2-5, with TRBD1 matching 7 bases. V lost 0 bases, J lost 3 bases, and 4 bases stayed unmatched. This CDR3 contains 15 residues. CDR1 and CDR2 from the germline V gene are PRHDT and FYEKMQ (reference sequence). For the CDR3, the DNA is TGTGCCAGCAGCTTAGGGAGGGGGACAGAAGAGACCCAGTACTTC. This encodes CASSLGRGTEETQYF.